This T cell receptor (beta chain) was profiled in a study of TIL therapy for anti-PD-1-resistant metastatic lung cancer (dated by TCRdb to the early 2020s). Regarding the complete study: Enrolled patients had a median age of around 56 years (range roughly 38-80) and a median tumor PD-L1 proportion score of around 6%. Tumor and peripheral blood T cell receptor beta sequencing was used to track clonotypes across tumor, expanded TIL product and serial blood samples. Across the cohort, whole-exome sequencing showed a median non-synonymous tumor mutation burden of approximately 1.5 mutations per megabase. Most of the cohort had lung adenocarcinoma, several tumors were EGFR-mutant and two were ALK-rearranged, and half of the patients were current or former smokers. Results the study describes overall, beyond this receptor: The study protocol defined all tumor marker inferences as exploratory. TIL culture showed high clonal turnover, with many enriched product clones undetected in the baseline tumor, suggesting clonal contraction rather than faithful expansion. The cohort was highly selected, including more treatment-naive, never-smoker and oncogene-addicted patients than is typical, which limits generalizability. Higher clonality and lower diversity were observed in expanded TIL cultures than in baseline intratumoral T cells (median clonality 6% vs 31%, p < 0.0001).

Notes on this clone: Its antigen is still unknown. Base qualities were left out, and no much larger clone turns up one base away.

The time point label for this specimen denotes: pre-treatment sample, taken before nivolumab and TIL therapy. Baseline tumor samples were excised metastases, mostly pleural nodules or supraclavicular lymph nodes, from the same resection used to grow TIL. Tumors were harvested prior to any PD-1/PD-L1 blockade, after which nivolumab was administered to patients, and lymphodepletion, expanded TIL infusion and IL-2 were given to patients who progressed. A phase I trial run at two centers enrolled adults with stage 4 NSCLC between 2017 and January 2020. The samples were drawn from an open-label, single-arm phase I trial testing tumor-infiltrating lymphocyte therapy combined with nivolumab in advanced non-small cell lung cancer. Parts of each resected tumor were snap-frozen in liquid nitrogen and kept at -80 degrees C. Tumor regions of interest were selected on H&E sections by laser-capture macrodissection, were pulverized into about 14 mg aliquots, and were extracted with Qiagen Allprep kits.

TCR beta CDR3 regions were amplified from genomic DNA with the immunoSEQ v3 hsTCRB kit using bias-controlled multiplex PCR. TCR libraries were sequenced on an Illumina NextSeq 500 to 1.5 million to 2.5 million read pairs for survey level or about 5-6 million for deep level. The source study handled its data this way. V, D and J genes were assigned, non-productive sequences were removed, and clonality was reported by immunoSEQ Analyzer software. To compare repertoires between infused TIL and blood, productive Simpson clonality was used along with the Morisita overlap index of productive TRB rearrangements. Held by TCRdb, this immuneACCESS table contains in-frame sequences only and omits some clones. Under half of the omission traces to an unresolved V gene where checked; the cause of the rest is unknown. V and J calls and clone size are those listed in that table; D and trimming were worked out from the DNA. The sample table contains some 90,000 clones; only one count was recorded for 65% of them. Approximately 11% of the sample belongs to the ten largest clones.

The CDR3 measures 13 amino acids from cysteine to phenylalanine. Only the CDR3 portion is preserved as DNA: 39 bases, with reading frame beginning at the first base. The germline V gene supplies CDR1 MRHNA and CDR2 SNTAGT. Relative to germline, V is 5 bases shorter and J is 1 base shorter, with 8 bases between their ends. The sequence derives from a person aged 25-80 years with non-small cell lung cancer. Sequenced here: tumor tissue, sampled at baseline. This chain is built from TRBV6-4 and TRBJ2-5; the D gene is tentatively TRBD1 or TRBD2, each matching 5 bases. Here the CDR3 is given as CASSRDGQETQYF. The DNA reads as follows: TGTGCCAGCAGTAGGGACGGCCAAGAGACCCAGTACTTC.